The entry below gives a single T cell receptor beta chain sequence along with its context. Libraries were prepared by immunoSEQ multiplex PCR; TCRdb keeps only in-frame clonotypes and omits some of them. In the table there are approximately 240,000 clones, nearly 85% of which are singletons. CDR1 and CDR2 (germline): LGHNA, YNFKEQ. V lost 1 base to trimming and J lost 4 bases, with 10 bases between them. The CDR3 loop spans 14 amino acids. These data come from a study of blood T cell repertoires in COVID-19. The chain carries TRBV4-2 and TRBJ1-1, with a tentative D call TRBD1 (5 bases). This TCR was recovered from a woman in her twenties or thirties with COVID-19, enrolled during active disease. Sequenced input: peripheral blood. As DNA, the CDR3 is TGTGCCAGCAGCCAAGCAGGGATAGGCACTGAAGCTTTCTTT. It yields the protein CASSQAGIGTEAFF.